This T cell receptor beta chain derives from a study of cytomegalovirus exposure and HLA in healthy donors. Study observations and caveats: The authors listed approximately 150 TCR beta chains as cytomegalovirus-associated. Per a later analysis, approximately 16,000 TCR beta sequences showed association with HLA alleles at 0.05 false discovery rate.

Primers: 60 Vbeta forward and 13 Jbeta reverse. Profiled with immunoSEQ multiplex PCR; TCRdb holds only in-frame clones, not every one. The table has 110,000 to 150,000 clones, nearly 10% seen once. J gave up 6 bases and V 5 bases, and 7 bases lay outside the gene matches. Germline V gene lookup returns CDR1 SGHVS and CDR2 FNYEAQ. The CDR3 length is 15 residues. The table lists this clone with a few counts. The antigen remains unidentified. V and J are TRBV7-6 and TRBJ1-5; 10 bases line up with TRBD1. The sequenced sample was PBMCs. This sequence was found in a man between 45 and 60 years old in good health and CMV-seronegative. DNA of the CDR3: TGTGCCAGCAGCCCACGGACAGGGGGAGGTCAGCCCCAGCATTTT. Protein sequence: CASSPRTGGGQPQHF.